This TCR beta chain derives from a study of T cells after yellow fever vaccination. The CDR3 sequence is 13 residues long. Germline CDR1 SQVTM, CDR2 ANQGSEA. After removal of 8 bases from V and 2 bases from J, the junction contained 3 bases not matched to a gene. TCRdb passed the 5' RACE reads through MiXCR, listing each CDR3 protein once. The sample consists of approximately 550,000 distinct CDR3 sequences, 15% to 20% of them appearing once. The V gene is TRBV29-1, the J gene TRBJ2-3; 11 bases fit TRBD2. The sample was PBMCs, taken 15 days after the yellow fever booster vaccination. The source of this sequence is a young man who received the YFV17D yellow fever vaccine. The DNA of the CDR3 is TGCAGCATACTAGCGGGAGACACAGATACGCAGTATTTT. Its translation is CSILAGDTDTQYF.